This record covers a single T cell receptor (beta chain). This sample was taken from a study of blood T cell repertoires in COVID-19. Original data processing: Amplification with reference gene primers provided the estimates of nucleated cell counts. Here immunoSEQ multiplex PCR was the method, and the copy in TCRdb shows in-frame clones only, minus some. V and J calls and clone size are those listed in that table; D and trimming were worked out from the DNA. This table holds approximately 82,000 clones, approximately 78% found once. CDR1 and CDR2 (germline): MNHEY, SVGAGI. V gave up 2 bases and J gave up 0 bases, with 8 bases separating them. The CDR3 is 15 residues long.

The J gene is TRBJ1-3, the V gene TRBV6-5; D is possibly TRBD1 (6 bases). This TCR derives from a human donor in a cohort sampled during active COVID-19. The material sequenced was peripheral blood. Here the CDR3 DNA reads TGTGCCAGCAGTTACGGACAGTTCTCTGGAAACACCATATATTTT. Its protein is CASSYGQFSGNTIYF.